The 15 T cell receptor beta chains below were found in one sample sequenced in a study of T cells after somatic rescue of genetic block. Method: immunoSEQ multiplex PCR; TCRdb's copy keeps in-frame clones and lacks some. The table lists 9,500 to 15,000 clones, over 65% of them singletons. The material sequenced was peripheral blood mononuclear cells (PBMCs). Receptor source: a boy between 10 and 17 years old.

The V and J genes are TRBV5-4 and TRBJ1-4, with TRBD1 as a possible D gene (6 bases). This CDR3 comprises 15 residues. CDR1 is SGHNT and CDR2 is YYREEE in the germline V gene (reference sequence). With 2 bases removed from V and 3 bases from J, the gap between germline ends came to 11 bases. CDR3 nucleotides: TGTGCCAGCAGCTTCTCAGGGGCAGCTAATGAAAAACTGTTTTTT. Amino acids: CASSFSGAANEKLFF.

This rearrangement joins TRBV28 to TRBJ2-2, with D tentatively TRBD2 (5 bases). This CDR3 is built from 14 residues. Trimming took 3 bases from V and 5 from J, leaving 10 bases between them. Germline V lookup: CDR1 MDHEN, CDR2 SYDVKM. CDR3 DNA sequence: TGTGCCAGCAGTTTTCGGACTTTTACCGGGGAGCTGTTTTTT. Its translation: CASSFRTFTGELFF.

This clone was seen a few times. The sample holds other DNA sequences that translate to the same CDR3. The chain employs TRBV28 and TRBJ1-2; D perhaps matches TRBD1 (5 bases). V dropped 2 bases and J dropped 4 bases, with 8 bases sitting between them. In germline, CDR1 is MDHEN, CDR2 SYDVKM. This CDR3 spans 13 amino acids. The CDR3 loop reads CASSLTGGYGYTF. For the CDR3, the DNA is TGTGCCAGCAGTTTAACAGGTGGCTATGGCTACACCTTC.

The V and J genes are TRBV25-1 and TRBJ2-1; D call uncertain. Germline V gene lookup returns CDR1 MGHDK and CDR2 SYGVNS. The CDR3 has 12 residues. Trimming pared 4 bases from V and 9 bases from J, leaving 10 bases between. The CDR3 DNA reads as TGTGCCAGCAGTGCTACGACACGTGAGCAGTTCTTC. Translating it yields CASSATTREQFF.

This clone is a singleton in its sample. Other DNA sequences within the sample encode an identical CDR3. The chain recombines TRBV19 with TRBJ2-7; 8 bases line up with TRBD1. Germline values: CDR1 LNHDA, CDR2 SQIVND (reference sequence). J was trimmed by 0 bases and V by 5 bases; bases with no gene match: 3. The CDR3 totals 14 residues. The DNA for the CDR3 is TGTGCCAGTAGTTCAGACAGGGGCTCCTACGAGCAGTACTTC. It specifies CASSSDRGSYEQYF.

The chain joins TRBV5-8 to TRBJ2-7; 8 bases are a match to TRBD1. CDR3 length: 14 amino acids. Germline CDR1 is SGHTS and CDR2 is YDEGEE. V shed 0 bases and J 3 bases; nucleotides not matched to a gene: 2. The CDR3: CASSLGTGRYEQYF. DNA for the CDR3: TGTGCCAGCAGCTTGGGGACAGGGCGCTACGAGCAGTACTTC. The full variable domain, its missing parts supplied by reference TRBV5-8 and TRBJ2-7, is EAGVTQSPTHLIKTRGQQATLRCSPISGHTSVYWYQQALGLGLQFLLWYDEGEERNRGNFPPRFSGRQFPNYSSELNVNALELEDSALYLCASSLGTGRYEQYFGPGTRLTVT.

The chain has TRBV13 and TRBJ1-6; 10 bases map to TRBD1. The length of the CDR3 is 15 residues. V gave up 2 bases and J gave up 7 bases; unmatched junction bases: 2. The V gene's germline CDR1 is PRHDT and CDR2 FYEKMQ (reference sequence). The CDR3 region is CASSLRQGANSPLHF. DNA of the CDR3: TGTGCCAGCAGCTTACGACAGGGGGCCAATTCACCCCTCCACTTT.

The chain carries TRBV7-9 and TRBJ2-3; 11 nucleotides align to TRBD1. Germline V gene data show CDR1 as SEHNR and CDR2 as FQNEAQ (reference sequence). The CDR3 is 16 residues long. The V and J ends lost 1 base and 3 bases, in that order; junction bases with no gene match: 3. CDR3 coding DNA: TGTGCCAGCAGCTTAGACCGGGACAGGGGGACAGATACGCAGTATTTT. It yields the protein CASSLDRDRGTDTQYF.

V and J are TRBV5-1 and TRBJ2-6; D remains ambiguous. V lost 0 bases to trimming and J lost 0 bases, with 16 bases between them. Germline CDR1 and CDR2: SGHRS and YFSETQ. The CDR3 extends over 19 amino acids. The CDR3 loop reads CASSLDLGTYFSGANVLTF. CDR3 DNA: TGCGCCAGCAGCTTGGATCTGGGCACCTATTTCTCTGGGGCCAACGTCCTGACTTTC.

The rearrangement joins TRBV9 to TRBJ1-5; the D is unclear. There are 15 residues in the CDR3. Trimming removed 0 bases at V and 4 bases at J, with 11 bases between. Per germline, CDR1 SGDLS and CDR2 YYNGEE. The CDR3 DNA sequence: TGTGCCAGCAGCGTAGGCGTATTAGGAAATCAGCCCCAGCATTTT. Protein: CASSVGVLGNQPQHF.

This chain connects TRBV7-3 to TRBJ2-3; TRBD2 matches 9 bases. Germline-derived CDR1 and CDR2 are SGHTA and FQGTGA. V was clipped by 3 bases and J by 1 base; unmatched bases: 5. The CDR3 covers 16 residues. In DNA form, the CDR3 reads TGTGCCAGCAGCTTCGCGGGAGGGGGTGGCACAGATACGCAGTATTTT. This sequence encodes CASSFAGGGGTDTQYF.

The rearrangement uses TRBV6-5 and TRBJ1-2; tentatively, D is TRBD1 (5 bases). V lost 4 bases, J lost 2 bases, and 14 bases lay in between. Germline CDR1 and CDR2: MNHEY and SVGAGI. CDR3 length: 15 residues. CDR3 loop: CASSSPGLSNYGYTF. The DNA for the CDR3 is TGTGCCAGCAGTTCCCCGGGACTGAGCAACTATGGCTACACCTTC.

By proportion, this clone is medium-sized (0.01 to 0.1%). V is TRBV7-9 and J is TRBJ1-3; D may be TRBD1 (6 bases). The germline CDR1 and CDR2 sequences are SEHNR and FQNEAQ (reference sequence). The germline V and J ends were trimmed by 2 bases and 4 bases, with 6 bases remaining between them. CDR3 length: 13 amino acids. CDR3 sequence (DNA): TGTGCCAGCAGCTTAAGGGGGGGAAACACCATATATTTT. Translating it yields CASSLRGGNTIYF.

In its sample, this clone ranks as medium-sized (0.01 to 0.1%). The chain uses TRBV30 and TRBJ2-1, with 10 nucleotides matching TRBD2. The V gene end was trimmed by 3 bases and the J gene end by 4 bases; junction bases not matched to a gene: 12. CDR1 is GTSNPN, CDR2 SVGIG, per germline (reference sequence). The CDR3 length is 17 residues. The CDR3 protein is CAWRGTSDRSPYNEQFF. The CDR3 DNA sequence: TGTGCCTGGAGGGGGACTAGCGATCGGTCGCCATACAATGAGCAGTTCTTC.

V and J are TRBV15 and TRBJ1-5, with TRBD1 identical over 9 bases. This CDR3 is built from 15 residues. The germline V gene has CDR1 LNHNV and CDR2 YYDKDF (reference sequence). Losses at the gene ends were 5 bases for V and 7 bases for J; bases not matched to a gene: 9. CDR3 nucleotide sequence: TGTGCCACCAGCGTTACAGGGGGCGCGTGGCAGCCCCAGCATTTT. It is translated as CATSVTGGAWQPQHF.